This T cell receptor (beta chain) appears in the sequencing data of a study of blood T cell repertoires in COVID-19. In the study overall: From the United States, Italy and Spain came samples of acute and convalescent COVID-19. The cDNA or gDNA used as material had been derived from T cells, B-cell-depleted T cells, or PBMCs.

The CDR3 is 17 amino acids. V dropped 4 bases and J dropped 2; count of bases not matched to a gene: 4. The V gene's germline CDR1 is LGHNA and CDR2 YSLEER. Study processing details: Estimation of nucleated cell counts relied on the amplification of reference gene primers. Method: immunoSEQ multiplex PCR; TCRdb's copy keeps in-frame clones and lacks some. Clonal size and the V and J genes are those of that table, whereas D and trimming came from the DNA. The sample shows about 120,000 clones, roughly nine tenths of them seen only once. The sequencing sample was made of peripheral blood. This TCR derives from a man aged 70-80 years who had recovered from COVID-19. The gene calls are TRBV4-3 and TRBJ2-6, with TRBD1 matching 11 bases. CDR3 region: CASSLGQGATGANVLTF. In nucleotides, the CDR3 is TGCGCCAGCAGCCTCGGACAGGGGGCCACTGGGGCCAACGTCCTGACTTTC.